This is a list of T cell receptor beta chains from one sample in a study of blood T cell repertoires in COVID-19. Profiled with immunoSEQ multiplex PCR; TCRdb holds only in-frame clones, not every one. The table has approximately 220,000 clones, about 82% seen once; the top ten hold less than 11%. Sequenced sample: peripheral blood. The receptor set was obtained from a woman older than 75 with acute or convalescent COVID-19. The CDR3 runs from the conserved cysteine through the conserved F or W. The D gene is left open where the match is weak. Size is stated for part of the rows, as once, few or many counts, or as a class when the clone is expanded.

V gene,J gene,clone size,D gene,CDR3 protein,CDR3 DNA
TRBV10-3,TRBJ2-5,-,-,CAISGGREETQYF,TGTGCCATCAGCGGGGGGCGAGAAGAGACCCAGTACTTC
TRBV11-2,TRBJ2-1,once,TRBD2,CASSPKLISGSSYNEQFF,TGTGCCAGCAGCCCGAAACTGATTAGCGGGAGCTCCTACAATGAGCAGTTCTTC
TRBV10-1,TRBJ2-4,-,TRBD2,CASSKTSGGNIQYF,TGCGCCAGCAGTAAGACTAGCGGAGGGAACATTCAGTACTTC
TRBV19,TRBJ1-2,-,TRBD1,CASSRGQGLDGYTF,TGTGCCAGTAGCCGGGGACAGGGGTTGGATGGCTACACCTTC
TRBV6-1,TRBJ2-6,-,-,CASSEIAGSGANVLTF,TGTGCCAGCAGTGAAATCGCGGGCTCTGGGGCCAACGTCCTGACTTTC
TRBV10-3,TRBJ2-7,few,TRBD2,CAISGAGGRLHEQYF,TGTGCCATCAGTGGGGCGGGGGGACGGCTACACGAGCAGTACTTC
TRBV6-5,TRBJ2-7,-,-,CASRGPPYEQYF,TGTGCCAGCAGGGGCCCTCCCTACGAGCAGTACTTC
TRBV12-3/TRBV12-4,TRBJ2-7,-,-,CASVRGPYEQYF,TGTGCCAGCGTCAGGGGCCCGTACGAGCAGTACTTC
TRBV2,TRBJ2-1,-,TRBD1,CASKRGLGVDNEQFF,TGTGCCAGTAAGAGGGGGCTAGGGGTAGACAATGAGCAGTTCTTC
TRBV4-3,TRBJ2-2,-,TRBD2,CASSQDMTGGPTGELFF,TGCGCCAGCAGCCAAGATATGACGGGGGGGCCCACCGGGGAGCTGTTTTTT
TRBV5-4,TRBJ1-2,-,-,CASSPNEGGYTF,TGTGCCAGCAGCCCAAATGAGGGCGGCTACACCTTC
TRBV10-1,TRBJ1-1,-,TRBD1,CASSDEGTEKTEAFF,TGCGCCAGCAGTGACGAAGGGACAGAAAAAACTGAAGCTTTCTTT
TRBV30,TRBJ2-3,few,-,CAWSGAFADTQYF,TGTGCCTGGAGTGGGGCCTTTGCAGATACGCAGTATTTT
TRBV6-5,TRBJ2-1,-,TRBD1,CASSSAGTGDVF,TGTGCCAGCAGTTCAGCCGGGACAGGGGACGTCTTC
TRBV5-1,TRBJ1-4,-,TRBD1,CASSPTGTVFEKLFF,TGCGCCAGCAGCCCGACCGGGACAGTCTTTGAAAAACTGTTTTTT
TRBV4-1,TRBJ1-6,-,-,CASSQDLAAGSGNSPLHF,TGCGCCAGCAGCCAAGATTTGGCGGCCGGGTCCGGTAATTCACCCCTCCACTTT
TRBV30,TRBJ1-6,-,-,CAWQDSHNSPLHF,TGTGCCTGGCAGGACAGTCATAATTCACCCCTCCACTTT
TRBV14,TRBJ2-7,-,-,CASSLGYYEQYF,TGTGCCAGCAGCCTCGGTTACTACGAGCAGTACTTC
TRBV27,TRBJ2-3,-,TRBD1,CASSRTRTGGTDTQYF,TGTGCCAGCAGCCGTACACGGACAGGGGGCACAGATACGCAGTATTTT
TRBV3-1/TRBV3-2,TRBJ2-1,once,TRBD2,CASSQDRASGRNEQFF,TGTGCCAGCAGCCAAGATCGGGCTAGCGGGAGGAATGAGCAGTTCTTC